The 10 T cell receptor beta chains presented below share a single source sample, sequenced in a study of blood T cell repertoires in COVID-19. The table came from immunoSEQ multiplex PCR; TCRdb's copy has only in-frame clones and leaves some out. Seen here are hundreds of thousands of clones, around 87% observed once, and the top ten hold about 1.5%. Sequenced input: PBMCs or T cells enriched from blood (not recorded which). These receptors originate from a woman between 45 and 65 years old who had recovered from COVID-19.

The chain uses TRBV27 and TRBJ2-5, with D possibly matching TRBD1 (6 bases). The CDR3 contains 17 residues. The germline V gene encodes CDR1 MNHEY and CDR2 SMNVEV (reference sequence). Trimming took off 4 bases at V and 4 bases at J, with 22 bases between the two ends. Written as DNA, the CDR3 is TGTGCCAGCAGTTCGATTACACAGGGAGACCAAGGAGAGACCCAGTACTTC. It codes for CASSSITQGDQGETQYF.

The DNA of the CDR3 is TGTGCCAGCAGTTTTTCCGGACAGGACCAAGAGACCCAGTACTTC. Protein: CASSFSGQDQETQYF. The rearrangement uses TRBV27 and TRBJ2-5, with 7 bases lining up with TRBD1. The CDR3 has 15 residues. The germline V gene has CDR1 MNHEY and CDR2 SMNVEV (reference sequence). V was pared by 3 bases and J by 0 bases, with 4 bases of the junction left unmatched.

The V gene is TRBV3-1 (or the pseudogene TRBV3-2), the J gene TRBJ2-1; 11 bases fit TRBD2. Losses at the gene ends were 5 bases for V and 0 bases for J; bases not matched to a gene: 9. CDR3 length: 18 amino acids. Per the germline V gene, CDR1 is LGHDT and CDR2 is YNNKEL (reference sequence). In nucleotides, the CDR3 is TGTGCCAGCAGCTTCACTAGACTAGCGGGATTCTCCTACAATGAGCAGTTCTTC. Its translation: CASSFTRLAGFSYNEQFF.

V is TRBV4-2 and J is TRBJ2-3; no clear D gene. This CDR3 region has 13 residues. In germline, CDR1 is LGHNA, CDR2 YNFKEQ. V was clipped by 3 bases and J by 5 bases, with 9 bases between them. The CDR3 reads CASSHLRGDTQYF. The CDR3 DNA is TGTGCCAGCAGCCACCTTCGAGGAGATACGCAGTATTTT.

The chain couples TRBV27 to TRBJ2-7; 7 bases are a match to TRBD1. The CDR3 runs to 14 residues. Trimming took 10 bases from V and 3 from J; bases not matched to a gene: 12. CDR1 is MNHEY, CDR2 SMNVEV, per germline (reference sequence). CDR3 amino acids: CATAPGQINYEQYF. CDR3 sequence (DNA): TGTGCCACCGCGCCGGGACAGATAAACTACGAGCAGTACTTC.

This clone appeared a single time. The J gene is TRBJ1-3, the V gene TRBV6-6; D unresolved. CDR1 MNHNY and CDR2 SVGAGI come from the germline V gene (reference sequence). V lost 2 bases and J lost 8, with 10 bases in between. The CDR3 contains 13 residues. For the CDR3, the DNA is TGTGCCAGCAGTTACGCCCCCGGGGACACCATATATTTT. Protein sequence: CASSYAPGDTIYF.

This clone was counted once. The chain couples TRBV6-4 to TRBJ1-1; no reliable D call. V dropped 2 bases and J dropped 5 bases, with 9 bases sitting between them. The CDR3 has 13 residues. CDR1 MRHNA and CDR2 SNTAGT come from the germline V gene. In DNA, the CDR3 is TGTGCCAGCAGTGACCAGCGCGGGACTGAAGCTTTCTTT. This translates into CASSDQRGTEAFF.

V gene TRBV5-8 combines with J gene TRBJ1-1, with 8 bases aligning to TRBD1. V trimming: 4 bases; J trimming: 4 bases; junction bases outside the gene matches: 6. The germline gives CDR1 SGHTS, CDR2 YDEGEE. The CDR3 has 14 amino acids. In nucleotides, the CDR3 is TGTGCCAGCAGCCCCTTCGGACAGGGCACTGAAGCTTTCTTT. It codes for CASSPFGQGTEAFF.

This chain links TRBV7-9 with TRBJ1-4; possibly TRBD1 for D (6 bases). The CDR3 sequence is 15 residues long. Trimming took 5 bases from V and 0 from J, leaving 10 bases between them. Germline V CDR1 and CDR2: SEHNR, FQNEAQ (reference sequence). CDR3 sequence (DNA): TGTGCCAGCAGCCGTACAGGGTCAACTAATGAAAAACTGTTTTTT. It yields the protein CASSRTGSTNEKLFF.

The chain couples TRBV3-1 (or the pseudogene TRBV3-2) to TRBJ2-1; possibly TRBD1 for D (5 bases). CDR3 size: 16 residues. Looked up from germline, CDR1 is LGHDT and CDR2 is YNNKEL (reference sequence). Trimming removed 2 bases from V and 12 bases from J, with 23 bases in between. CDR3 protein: CASSQSGDSALKGQFF. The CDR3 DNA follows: TGTGCCAGCAGCCAAAGTGGCGACAGTGCGCTAAAGGGGCAGTTCTTC.